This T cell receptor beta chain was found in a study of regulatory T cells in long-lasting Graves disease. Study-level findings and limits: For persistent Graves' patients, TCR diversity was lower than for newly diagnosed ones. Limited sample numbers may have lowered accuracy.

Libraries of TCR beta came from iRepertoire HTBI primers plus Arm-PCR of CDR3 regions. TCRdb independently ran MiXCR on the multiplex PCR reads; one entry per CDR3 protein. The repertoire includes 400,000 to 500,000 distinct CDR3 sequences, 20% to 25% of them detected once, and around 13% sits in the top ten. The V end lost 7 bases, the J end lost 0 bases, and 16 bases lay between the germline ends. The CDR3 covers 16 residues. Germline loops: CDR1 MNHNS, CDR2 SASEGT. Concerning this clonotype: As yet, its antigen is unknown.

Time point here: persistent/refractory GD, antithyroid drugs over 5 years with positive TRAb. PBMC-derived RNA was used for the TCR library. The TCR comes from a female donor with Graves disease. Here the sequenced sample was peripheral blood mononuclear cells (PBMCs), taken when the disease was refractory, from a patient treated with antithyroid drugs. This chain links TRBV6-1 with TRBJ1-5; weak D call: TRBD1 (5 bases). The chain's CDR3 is CASISMGLNSNQPQHF. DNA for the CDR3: TGTGCCAGCATCTCAATGGGACTTAATAGCAATCAGCCCCAGCATTTT.